This TCR beta chain comes out of a study of cytomegalovirus exposure and HLA in healthy donors. Whole-study findings and limits: Later work found most CMV-associated TCR beta chains apparently HLA-restricted. Indistinguishable V segments, including TRBV6-2 and TRBV6-3, were excluded.

Although they were nominally healthy when sampled, donors likely had unrecorded immune exposures. This clone was observed once. Its antigen is as yet unknown. Primers included in the PCR were 60 Vbeta and 13 Jbeta primers. TCRdb's table, derived via immunoSEQ multiplex PCR, lists solely in-frame clones and lacks some. The table has about 150,000 clones, 79% seen once. V gave up 0 bases and J gave up 3 bases; unmatched junction bases: 1. Germline CDR1 is SGHRS and CDR2 is YFSETQ. The CDR3 covers 14 residues. The rearrangement uses TRBV5-1 and TRBJ2-5; 8 nucleotides agree with TRBD1. Sequencing was carried out using PBMCs. This TCR was sampled from a man aged 50 or older in good health and CMV-seropositive. This chain's CDR3 is CASSLGQGKETQYF. The CDR3 DNA reads as TGCGCCAGCAGCTTGGGACAGGGGAAAGAGACCCAGTACTTC.